The present T cell receptor (beta chain) was sequenced within a study of cytotoxic CD8 clonotypes in ibrutinib-treated CLL. Trimming at V came to 4 bases and at J to 6 bases, leaving 11 bases not matched to a gene. Per germline, CDR1 MNHEY and CDR2 SMNVEV (reference sequence). This CDR3 contains 16 residues. Only a few counts were recorded for this clone. Its specificity is unknown. Overall study results and limits: Clonotypes that were public were uncommon, and they contracted or stayed stable on treatment. The study sampled sustained-remission and progressing patients at different times. Against age-matched healthy donors, baseline clonality ran higher and tracked circulating CD8+ T-cell counts.

Method: immunoSEQ multiplex PCR; TCRdb's copy keeps in-frame clones and lacks some. This table has some 46,000 clones, 69% appearing once. This receptor was obtained from a human donor with chronic lymphocytic leukemia. The sequences come from PBMCs, collected after 12 months of ibrutinib treatment. The genes are TRBV27 and TRBJ2-2; 7 positions agree with TRBD2. The CDR3 nucleotides are TGTGCCAGCAGTTCTTTTAGGCAGGGAGGGGCCGGGGAGCTGTTTTTT. Translation gives CASSSFRQGGAGELFF.